A selection of T cell receptor beta chains follows, all from one sample in a study of OX40 agonist ivuxolimab in advanced cancers. The protocol was immunoSEQ multiplex PCR, while the TCRdb copy is restricted to in-frame clones and leaves out a portion. This table holds 75,000 to 100,000 clones, approximately 84% found once. The sequences come from CD4+ or CD8+ T cells sorted from blood, collected in a trial of the OX40 agonist ivuxolimab. The receptors shown here come from an adult with an advanced solid tumor such as melanoma, head and neck, liver or kidney cancer. CDR3s include the opening cysteine and the closing phenylalanine or tryptophan. Fields, in order: clone size, D gene, J gene, CDR3 length, V gene, CDR3 DNA, CDR3 protein. D genes are given only for firm matches. A row's size may be missing; if present it is once, few, many or a size class.

once TRBD1 TRBJ2-7 14 TRBV7-8 TGTGCCAGCAGCCGCCGGGACAGATCTTACGAGCAGTACTTC CASSRRDRSYEQYF
- - TRBJ2-2 15 TRBV6-1 TGTGCCAGCAGTCCCTTAGGGGGGCACACCGGGGAGCTGTTTTTT CASSPLGGHTGELFF
- - TRBJ2-2 12 TRBV5-1 TGCGCCAGCAGCTTACAGACCGGGGAGCTGTTTTTT CASSLQTGELFF
- - TRBJ1-2 15 TRBV11-2 TGTGCCAGCAGCTTAGGCGGGGGAGCCACCTATGGCTACACCTTC CASSLGGGATYGYTF
- - TRBJ2-5 13 TRBV19 TGTGCCAGTAGTTACCCGTCGTCGCGGACCCAGTACTTC CASSYPSSRTQYF
once - TRBJ2-2 14 TRBV5-4 TGTGCCAGCAGCTACGGACAGCCCACCGGGGAGCTGTTTTTT CASSYGQPTGELFF
- TRBD1 TRBJ2-1 14 TRBV5-6 TGTGCCAGCAGCCTGGGACAGAACTACAATGAGCAGTTCTTC CASSLGQNYNEQFF
- TRBD1 TRBJ1-4 16 TRBV19 TGTGCCTGCTCCGGGACAGGACTCATCCCGGGTGAAAAACTGTTTTTT CACSGTGLIPGEKLFF
- TRBD2 TRBJ2-3 15 TRBV6-6 TGTGCCAGCTCCCCCCGAGCGGGAGGGCGAGATACGCAGTATTTT CASSPRAGGRDTQYF
- TRBD2 TRBJ2-1 15 TRBV2 TGTGCCAGCAGGGTCCAGGTAGCGGGAGCGGATGAGCAGTTCTTC CASRVQVAGADEQFF
- TRBD2 TRBJ2-1 13 TRBV6-5 TGTGCCAGCGGGACTAACTCCTACAATGAGCAGTTCTTC CASGTNSYNEQFF
- - TRBJ2-1 17 TRBV7-9 TGTGCCAGCAGCTTAAGAGGTGCGGCGGACTCCTACAATGAGCAGTTCTTC CASSLRGAADSYNEQFF
- TRBD2 TRBJ2-1 19 TRBV11-3 TGTGCCAGCAGCCGCCCGTCGACTAGCGGGATTTACGTACGCGATGAGCAGTTCTTC CASSRPSTSGIYVRDEQFF
- TRBD1 TRBJ1-1 14 TRBV30 TGTGCCTGCGAAACCGGACAGGGGAGTACTGAAGCTTTCTTT CACETGQGSTEAFF
- - TRBJ2-1 14 TRBV30 TGTGCCTGGAGAACGAGGGGTTCCTACAATGAGCAGTTCTTC CAWRTRGSYNEQFF
- TRBD1 TRBJ1-4 15 TRBV5-4 TGTGCCAGCAGCCCAGGACAGGGTAATAATGAAAAACTGTTTTTT CASSPGQGNNEKLFF
- - TRBJ2-1 14 TRBV19 TGTGCCAGTAGTATGAACGCCGCCCCCAGAGAGCAGTTCTTC CASSMNAAPREQFF
- TRBD1 TRBJ2-7 15 TRBV5-6 TGTGCCAGCAGCTCCTTAGGGACAGGGTCCCACGAGCAGTACTTC CASSSLGTGSHEQYF
- - TRBJ1-5 15 TRBV6-5 TGTGCCAGCAGTTACAGCCAGGATAGCAATCAGCCCCAGCATTTT CASSYSQDSNQPQHF
- - TRBJ1-2 14 TRBV7-8 TGTGCCAGCAGCTTGGCCTCACCTAACTATGGCTACACCTTC CASSLASPNYGYTF
- - TRBJ1-4 16 TRBV7-9 TGTGCCAGCAGCCCTACAAGGGGGAACTCTAATGAAAAACTGTTTTTT CASSPTRGNSNEKLFF
once - TRBJ1-2 15 TRBV23-1 TGCGCCAGCAGTCAATCTAGCAGGGGAGGATATGGCTACACCTTC CASSQSSRGGYGYTF
- TRBD1 TRBJ1-4 15 TRBV7-9 TGTGCCAGCAGCCCCGCGGGGCAGGGGGGGGAAAAACTGTTTTTT CASSPAGQGGEKLFF
- - TRBJ2-3 13 TRBV6-6 TGTGCCAGCAGTTACTCGGGTGGGGATACGCAGTATTTT CASSYSGGDTQYF
- TRBD2 TRBJ2-6 19 TRBV5-6 TGTGCCAGCAGCGGATTACTAGCGGGAGGGCCAACTGGGGCCAACGTCCTGACTTTC CASSGLLAGGPTGANVLTF
- TRBD1 TRBJ1-2 13 TRBV7-8 TGTGCCAGCAGTAGGGGGCGCGAATATGGCTACACCTTC CASSRGREYGYTF
- - TRBJ1-3 13 TRBV5-5 TGTGCCAGCAGCCTGACACCGGGAAACACCATATATTTT CASSLTPGNTIYF
- - TRBJ1-4 13 TRBV11-1 TGTGCCAGCAGCGACACGTATAATGAAAAACTGTTTTTT CASSDTYNEKLFF
- - TRBJ2-1 15 TRBV18 TGTGCCAGCTCACCAGGGCTGGGCTCCTACAATGAGCAGTTCTTC CASSPGLGSYNEQFF
- TRBD1 TRBJ1-6 15 TRBV30 TGTGCCTCTCCCGGGACAGGGGGCTATAATTCACCCCTCCACTTT CASPGTGGYNSPLHF
- TRBD1 TRBJ1-6 15 TRBV5-1 TGCGCCAGCAGCCGCGGACAGGGGGATAATTCACCCCTCCACTTT CASSRGQGDNSPLHF
- - TRBJ2-5 11 TRBV20-1 TGCAGTGCCGAGAGGGGGGAGACCCAGTACTTC CSAERGETQYF
- - TRBJ2-7 11 TRBV20-1 TGCAGTGCTCCTGGAGGGTACGAGCAGTACTTC CSAPGGYEQYF
- - TRBJ1-5 11 TRBV19 TGTGCCAGTAGTGGGGGGGGGCACCAGCATTTT CASSGGGHQHF
- - TRBJ2-1 13 TRBV7-3 TGTGCCAGCAGCTTTTCGGAATACAATGAGCAGTTCTTC CASSFSEYNEQFF
- - TRBJ1-4 13 TRBV27 TGTGCCAGCAGTTCGGCGGTGAATGAAAAACTGTTTTTT CASSSAVNEKLFF
- TRBD1 TRBJ1-4 15 TRBV5-1 TGCGCCAGCAGCGTAGCTGGGACAGGGAGTGAAAAACTGTTTTTT CASSVAGTGSEKLFF
- TRBD1 TRBJ1-1 15 TRBV9 TGTGCCAGCAGCGCGAGGGGACAGTCGAACACTGAAGCTTTCTTT CASSARGQSNTEAFF
- - TRBJ2-5 13 TRBV5-1 TGCGCCAGCAGCAACGGACAGCAAGAGACCCAGTACTTC CASSNGQQETQYF
- TRBD1 TRBJ1-2 16 TRBV7-2 TGTGCCAGCAGCTTAGTGTCAGGGGGCATGGGCTATGGCTACACCTTC CASSLVSGGMGYGYTF
- TRBD2 TRBJ2-1 15 TRBV30 TGTGCCTGGGGACCCACTAGCGGGAGGGCGAAGGGGCAGTTCTTC CAWGPTSGRAKGQFF
- TRBD1 TRBJ2-2 18 TRBV5-1 TGCGCCAGCAGCTTGGTGCCCGGGACAGGGGTGATCCCCGGGGAGCTGTTTTTT CASSLVPGTGVIPGELFF
- - TRBJ1-5 14 TRBV19 TGTGCCAGTAGTATCCGGGAGGGAAATCAGCCCCAGCATTTT CASSIREGNQPQHF
once - TRBJ2-5 13 TRBV5-1 TGCGCCAGCAGCCGACCCGGAGAAGAGACCCAGTACTTC CASSRPGEETQYF
once TRBD2 TRBJ2-7 14 TRBV5-1 TGCGCCAGCAGCTTGTCGCCTAGCGGTTACGAGCAGTACTTC CASSLSPSGYEQYF
few - TRBJ2-3 13 TRBV7-9 TGTGCCAGCAGCTTAGCAGGGATAGATACGCAGTATTTT CASSLAGIDTQYF
- - TRBJ1-1 14 TRBV5-1 TGCGCCAGCAGCTTGGGCAGGGCCGTCACTGAAGCTTTCTTT CASSLGRAVTEAFF
- - TRBJ2-1 16 TRBV7-9 TGTGCCAGCAGCTTCGGTACAGGAAGCTCCTACAATGAGCAGTTCTTC CASSFGTGSSYNEQFF
- - TRBJ1-1 11 TRBV20-1 TGCAGTGCTAGACCGGGGACTGAAGCTTTCTTT CSARPGTEAFF
once - TRBJ2-1 12 TRBV29-1 TGCAGCGTTGAAGAACCTAATCATGAGCAGTTCTTC CSVEEPNHEQFF